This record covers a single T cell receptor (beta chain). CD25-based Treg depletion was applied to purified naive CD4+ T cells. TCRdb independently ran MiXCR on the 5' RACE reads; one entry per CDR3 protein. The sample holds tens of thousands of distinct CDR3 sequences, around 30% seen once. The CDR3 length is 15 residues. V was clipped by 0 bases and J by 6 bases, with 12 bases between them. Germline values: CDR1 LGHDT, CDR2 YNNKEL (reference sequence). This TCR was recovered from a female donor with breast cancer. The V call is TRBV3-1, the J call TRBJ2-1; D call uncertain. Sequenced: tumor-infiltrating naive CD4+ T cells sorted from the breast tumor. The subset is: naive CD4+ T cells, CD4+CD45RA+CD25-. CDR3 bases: TGTGCCAGCAGCCAAGATCTCCTACCCTTCAATGAGCAGTTCTTC. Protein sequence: CASSQDLLPFNEQFF.